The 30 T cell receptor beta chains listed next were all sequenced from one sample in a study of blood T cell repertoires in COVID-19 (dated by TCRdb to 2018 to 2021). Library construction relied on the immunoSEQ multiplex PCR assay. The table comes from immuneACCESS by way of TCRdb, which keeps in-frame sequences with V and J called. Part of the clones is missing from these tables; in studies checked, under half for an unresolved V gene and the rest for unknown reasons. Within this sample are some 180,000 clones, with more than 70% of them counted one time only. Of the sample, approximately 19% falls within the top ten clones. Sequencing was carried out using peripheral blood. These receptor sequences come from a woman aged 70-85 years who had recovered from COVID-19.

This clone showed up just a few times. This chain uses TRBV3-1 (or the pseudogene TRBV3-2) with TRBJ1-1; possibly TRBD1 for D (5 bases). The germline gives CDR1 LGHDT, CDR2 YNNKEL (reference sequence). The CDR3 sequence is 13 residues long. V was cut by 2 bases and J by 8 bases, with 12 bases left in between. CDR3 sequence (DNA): TGTGCCAGCAGCCAATTGGGGGGGTCCGAAGCTTTCTTT. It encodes CASSQLGGSEAFF.

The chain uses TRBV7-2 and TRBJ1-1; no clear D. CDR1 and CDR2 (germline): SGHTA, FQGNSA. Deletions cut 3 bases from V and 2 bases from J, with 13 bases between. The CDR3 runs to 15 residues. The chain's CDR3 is CASSFRWALNTEAFF. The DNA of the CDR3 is TGTGCCAGCAGCTTTCGTTGGGCGCTAAACACTGAAGCTTTCTTT.

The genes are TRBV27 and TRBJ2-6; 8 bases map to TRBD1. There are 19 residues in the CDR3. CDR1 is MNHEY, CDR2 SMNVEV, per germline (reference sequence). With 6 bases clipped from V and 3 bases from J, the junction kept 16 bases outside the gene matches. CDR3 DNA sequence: TGTGCCAGCAGCACCCAGCCCGGACAGGGTCTAGGTGGGGCCAACGTCCTGACTTTC. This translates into CASSTQPGQGLGGANVLTF.

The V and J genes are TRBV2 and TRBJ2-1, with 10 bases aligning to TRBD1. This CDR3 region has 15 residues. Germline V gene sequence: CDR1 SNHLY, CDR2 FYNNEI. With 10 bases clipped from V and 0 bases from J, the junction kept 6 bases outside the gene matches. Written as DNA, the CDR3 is TGTGCCACCCGACAGGGGGCGAGCTCCTACAATGAGCAGTTCTTC. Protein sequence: CATRQGASSYNEQFF.

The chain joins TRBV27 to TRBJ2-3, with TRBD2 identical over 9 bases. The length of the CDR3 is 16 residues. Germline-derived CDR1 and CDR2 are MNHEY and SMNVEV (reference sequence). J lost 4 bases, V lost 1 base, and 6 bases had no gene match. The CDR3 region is CASSLFAGGRSDTQYF. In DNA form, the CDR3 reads TGTGCCAGCAGTTTATTCGCGGGGGGGCGGTCAGATACGCAGTATTTT.

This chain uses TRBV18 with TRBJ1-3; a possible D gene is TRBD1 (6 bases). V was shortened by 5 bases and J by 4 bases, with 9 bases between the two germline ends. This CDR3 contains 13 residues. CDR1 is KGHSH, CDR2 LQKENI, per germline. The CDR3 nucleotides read TGTGCCAGCTCAACCGACAGGGGAAACACCATATATTTT. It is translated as CASSTDRGNTIYF. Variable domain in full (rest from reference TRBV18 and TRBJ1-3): NAGVMQNPRHLVRRRGQEARLRCSPMKGHSHVYWYRQLPEEGLKFMVYLQKENIIDESGMPKERFSAEFPKEGPSILRIQQVVRGDSAAYFCASSTDRGNTIYFGEGSWLTVV.

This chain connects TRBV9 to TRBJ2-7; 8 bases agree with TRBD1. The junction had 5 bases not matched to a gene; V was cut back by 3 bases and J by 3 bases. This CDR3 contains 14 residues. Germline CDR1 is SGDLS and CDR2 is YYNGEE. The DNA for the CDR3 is TGTGCCAGCAGCGAGGGGACAGGATACTACGAGCAGTACTTC. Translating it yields CASSEGTGYYEQYF. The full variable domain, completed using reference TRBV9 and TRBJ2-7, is DSGVTQTPKHLITATGQRVTLRCSPRSGDLSVYWYQQSLDQGLQFLIQYYNGEERAKGNILERFSAQQFPDLHSELNLSSLELGDSALYFCASSEGTGYYEQYFGPGTRLTVT.

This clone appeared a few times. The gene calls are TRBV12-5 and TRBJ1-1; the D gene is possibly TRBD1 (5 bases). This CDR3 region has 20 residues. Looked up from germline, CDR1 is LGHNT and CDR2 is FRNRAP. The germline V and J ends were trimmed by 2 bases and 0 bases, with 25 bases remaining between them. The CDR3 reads CASGLLTGRDFLGMNTEAFF. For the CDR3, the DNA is TGTGCTAGTGGTTTGCTCACCGGCCGGGACTTTTTGGGGATGAACACTGAAGCTTTCTTT.

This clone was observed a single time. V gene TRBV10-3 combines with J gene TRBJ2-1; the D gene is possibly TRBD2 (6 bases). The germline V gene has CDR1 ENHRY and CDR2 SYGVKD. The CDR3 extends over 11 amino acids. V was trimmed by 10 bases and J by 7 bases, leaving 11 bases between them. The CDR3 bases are TGTGCCACCCCCCGGGGGAATGAGCAGTTCTTC. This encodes CATPRGNEQFF.

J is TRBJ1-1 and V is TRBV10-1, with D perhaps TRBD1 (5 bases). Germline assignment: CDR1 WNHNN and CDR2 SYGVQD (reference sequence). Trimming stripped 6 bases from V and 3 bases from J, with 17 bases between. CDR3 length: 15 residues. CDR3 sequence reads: CASRMNRRGDTEAFF. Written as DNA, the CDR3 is TGCGCCAGCAGGATGAACAGGCGGGGGGACACTGAAGCTTTCTTT.

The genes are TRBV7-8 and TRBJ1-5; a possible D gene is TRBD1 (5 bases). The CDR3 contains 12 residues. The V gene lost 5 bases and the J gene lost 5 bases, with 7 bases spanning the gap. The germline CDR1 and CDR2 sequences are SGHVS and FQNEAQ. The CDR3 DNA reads TGTGCCAGCAGCCAACAGGATCAGCCCCAGCATTTT. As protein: CASSQQDQPQHF.

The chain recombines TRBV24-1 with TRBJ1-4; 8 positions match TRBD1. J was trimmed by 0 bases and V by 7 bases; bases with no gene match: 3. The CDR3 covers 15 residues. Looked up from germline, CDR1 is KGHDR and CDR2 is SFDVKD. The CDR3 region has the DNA TGTGCCACCAGGACAGGGGTTGCAACTAATGAAAAACTGTTTTTT. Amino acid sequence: CATRTGVATNEKLFF.

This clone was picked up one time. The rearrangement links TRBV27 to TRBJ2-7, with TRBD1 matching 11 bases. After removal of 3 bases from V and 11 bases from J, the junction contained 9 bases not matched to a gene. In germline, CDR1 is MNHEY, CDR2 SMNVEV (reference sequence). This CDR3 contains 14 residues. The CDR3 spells CASSFLDRGQGKYF. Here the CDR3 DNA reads TGTGCCAGCAGTTTCTTGGACAGGGGGCAGGGCAAGTACTTC.

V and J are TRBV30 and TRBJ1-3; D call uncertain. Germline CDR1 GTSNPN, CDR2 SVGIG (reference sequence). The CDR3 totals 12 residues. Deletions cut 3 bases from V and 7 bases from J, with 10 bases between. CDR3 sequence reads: CAWRRLGNTIYF. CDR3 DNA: TGTGCCTGGAGACGACTAGGGAACACCATATATTTT. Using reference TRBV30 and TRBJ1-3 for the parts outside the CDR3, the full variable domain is SQTIHQWPATLVQPVGSPLSLECTVEGTSNPNLYWYRQAAGRGLQLLFYSVGIGQISSEVPQNLSASRPQDRQFILSSKKLLLSDSGFYLCAWRRLGNTIYFGEGSWLTVV.

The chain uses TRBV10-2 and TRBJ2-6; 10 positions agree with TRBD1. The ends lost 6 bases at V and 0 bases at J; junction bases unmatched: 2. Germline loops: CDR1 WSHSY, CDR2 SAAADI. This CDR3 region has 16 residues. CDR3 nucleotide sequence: TGCGCCAGCAGCGGACAGGGGGTCTCTGGGGCCAACGTCCTGACTTTC. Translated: CASSGQGVSGANVLTF.

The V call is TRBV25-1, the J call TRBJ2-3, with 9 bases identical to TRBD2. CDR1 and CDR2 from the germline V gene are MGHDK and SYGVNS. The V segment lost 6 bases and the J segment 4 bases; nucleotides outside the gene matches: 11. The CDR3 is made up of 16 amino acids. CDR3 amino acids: CASSARAGGLSDTQYF. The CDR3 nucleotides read TGTGCCAGCAGCGCACGGGCGGGAGGGTTGTCAGATACGCAGTATTTT. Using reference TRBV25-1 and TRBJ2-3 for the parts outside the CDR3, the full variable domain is EADIYQTPRYLVIGTGKKITLECSQTMGHDKMYWYQQDPGMELHLIHYSYGVNSTEKGDLSSESTVSRIRTEHFPLTLESARPSHTSQYLCASSARAGGLSDTQYFGPGTRLTVL.

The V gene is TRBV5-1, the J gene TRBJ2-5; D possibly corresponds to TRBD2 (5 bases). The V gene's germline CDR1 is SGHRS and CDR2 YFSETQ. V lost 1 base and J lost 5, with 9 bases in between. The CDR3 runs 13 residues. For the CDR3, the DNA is TGCGCCAGCAGCTTGACTAGAAGGGAGACCCAGTACTTC. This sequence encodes CASSLTRRETQYF.

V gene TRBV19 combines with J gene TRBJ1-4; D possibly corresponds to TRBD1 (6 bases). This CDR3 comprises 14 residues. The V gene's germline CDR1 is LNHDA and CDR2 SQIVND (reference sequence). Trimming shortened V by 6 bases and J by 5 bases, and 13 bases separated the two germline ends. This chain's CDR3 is CASSRGQTNEKLFF. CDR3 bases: TGTGCCAGTAGCCGGGGACAAACCAATGAAAAACTGTTTTTT.

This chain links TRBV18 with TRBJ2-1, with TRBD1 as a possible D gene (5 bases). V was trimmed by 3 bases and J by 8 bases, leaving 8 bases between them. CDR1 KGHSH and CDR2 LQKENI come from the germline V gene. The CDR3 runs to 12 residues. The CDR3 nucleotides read TGTGCCAGCTCACCTTCCAGGGATGAGCAGTTCTTC. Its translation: CASSPSRDEQFF.

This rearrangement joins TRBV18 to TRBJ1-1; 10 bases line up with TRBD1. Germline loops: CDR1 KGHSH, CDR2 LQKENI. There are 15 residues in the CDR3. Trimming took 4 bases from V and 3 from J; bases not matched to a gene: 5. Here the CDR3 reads CASSRGGTGDTEAFF. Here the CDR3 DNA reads TGTGCCAGCTCACGGGGCGGGACAGGGGACACTGAAGCTTTCTTT.

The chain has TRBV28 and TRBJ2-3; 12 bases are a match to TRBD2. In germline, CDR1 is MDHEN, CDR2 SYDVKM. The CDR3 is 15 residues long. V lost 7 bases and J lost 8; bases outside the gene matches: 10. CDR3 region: CASTSLAGGWGTQYF. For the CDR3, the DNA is TGTGCCAGCACGTCCCTAGCGGGGGGGTGGGGTACGCAGTATTTT.

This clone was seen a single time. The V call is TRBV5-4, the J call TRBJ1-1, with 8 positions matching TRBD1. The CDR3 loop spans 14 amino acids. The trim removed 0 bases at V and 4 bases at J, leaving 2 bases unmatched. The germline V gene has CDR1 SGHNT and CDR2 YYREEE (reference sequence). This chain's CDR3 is CASSLAGGATEAFF. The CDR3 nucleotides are TGTGCCAGCAGCTTGGCAGGGGGCGCCACTGAAGCTTTCTTT. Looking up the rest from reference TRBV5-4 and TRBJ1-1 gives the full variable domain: ETGVTQSPTHLIKTRGQQVTLRCSSQSGHNTVSWYQQALGQGPQFIFQYYREEENGRGNFPPRFSGLQFPNYSSELNVNALELDDSALYLCASSLAGGATEAFFGQGTRLTVV.

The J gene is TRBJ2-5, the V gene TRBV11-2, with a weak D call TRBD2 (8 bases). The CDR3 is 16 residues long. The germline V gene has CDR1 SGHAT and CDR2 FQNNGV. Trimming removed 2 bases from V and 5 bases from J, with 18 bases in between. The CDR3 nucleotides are TGTGCCAGCAGCTTACGGGGGGGACAGCCGTGGGAGACCCAGTACTTC. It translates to CASSLRGGQPWETQYF.

The CDR3 sequence: CASRIGLGSWYF. The DNA for the CDR3 is TGTGCCAGCAGGATCGGACTAGGCAGTTGGTATTTT. The chain employs TRBV6-5 and TRBJ2-3; 7 bases line up with TRBD2. This CDR3 is 12 amino acids long. Per the germline V gene, CDR1 is MNHEY and CDR2 is SVGAGI. Germline trimming cut 6 bases from V and 14 bases from J; bases unmatched to any gene: 11.

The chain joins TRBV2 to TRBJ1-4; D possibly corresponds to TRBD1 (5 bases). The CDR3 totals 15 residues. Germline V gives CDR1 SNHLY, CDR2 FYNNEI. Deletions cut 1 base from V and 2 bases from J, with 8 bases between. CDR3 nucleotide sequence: TGTGCCAGCAGTGAAGAGCGGGGGACTAATGAAAAACTGTTTTTT. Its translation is CASSEERGTNEKLFF.

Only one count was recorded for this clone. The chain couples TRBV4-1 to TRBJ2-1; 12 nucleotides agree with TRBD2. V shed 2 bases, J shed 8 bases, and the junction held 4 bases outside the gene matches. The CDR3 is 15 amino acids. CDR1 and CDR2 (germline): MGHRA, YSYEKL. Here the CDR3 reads CASSQPGTSGYEQFF. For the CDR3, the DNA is TGCGCCAGCAGCCAACCCGGGACTAGCGGGTATGAGCAGTTCTTC.

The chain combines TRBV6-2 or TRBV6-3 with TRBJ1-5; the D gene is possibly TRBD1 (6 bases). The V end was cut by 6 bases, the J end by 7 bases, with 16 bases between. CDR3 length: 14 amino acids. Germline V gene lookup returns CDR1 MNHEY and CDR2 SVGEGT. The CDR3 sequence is CASSPRGPGQPQHF. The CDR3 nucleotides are TGTGCCAGCAGCCCCAGGGGCCCCGGACAGCCCCAGCATTTT.

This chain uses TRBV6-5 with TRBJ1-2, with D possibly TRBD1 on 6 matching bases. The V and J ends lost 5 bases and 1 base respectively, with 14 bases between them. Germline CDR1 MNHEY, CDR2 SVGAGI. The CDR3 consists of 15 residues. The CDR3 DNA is TGTGCCAGCAGTCGCCTGGGGGGGCGTAACTATGGCTACACCTTC. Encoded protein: CASSRLGGRNYGYTF.

In DNA form, the CDR3 reads TGTGCCAGCAAGGGGGGACTAGCGGATACCGGGGAGCTGTTTTTT. The encoded protein is CASKGGLADTGELFF. The chain couples TRBV5-4 to TRBJ2-2; 11 nucleotides agree with TRBD2. CDR1 is SGHNT, CDR2 YYREEE, per germline (reference sequence). The CDR3 runs 15 residues. With 6 bases clipped from V and 5 bases from J, the junction kept 6 bases outside the gene matches.

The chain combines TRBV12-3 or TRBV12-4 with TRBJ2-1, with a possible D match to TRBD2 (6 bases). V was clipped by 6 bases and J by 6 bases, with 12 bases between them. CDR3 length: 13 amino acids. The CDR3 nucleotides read TGTGCCAGCAGGCTAGCGCCACCCAATGAGCAGTTCTTC. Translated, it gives CASRLAPPNEQFF.